This T cell receptor beta chain came from a study of blood T cell repertoires in COVID-19. Profiling relied on immunoSEQ multiplex PCR, and the TCRdb table lists in-frame clones only, not all of them. Here the sample spans over 100,000 clones, over 60% being singletons. This receptor was obtained from a human donor in a cohort sampled during active or convalescent COVID-19. The sample consisted of peripheral blood.

The DNA for the CDR3 is TGTGCCAGAAGCTCCTATCTTGGACTCATTACCACAGATACGCAGTATTTT. This sequence encodes CARSSYLGLITTDTQYF. This chain joins TRBV5-3 and TRBJ2-3; D possibly corresponds to TRBD2 (5 bases). TRBV5-3 is identified as an open reading frame with a role that is uncertain. This CDR3 is 17 amino acids long. The ends were cut back, 3 bases at V and 2 bases at J, with 19 bases in the middle.